Listed below are T cell receptor beta chains from one sample, sequenced in a study of cytomegalovirus exposure and HLA in healthy donors. Clones were sequenced by immunoSEQ multiplex PCR, and TCRdb holds only the in-frame ones, with some missing. This sample has 180,000 or so clones; 65% to 80% occur once, and the top ten carry around 2.3%. Sequencing was performed on PBMCs. The receptors were sampled from a woman in her 30s in good health and CMV-seropositive. CDR3s leave out the opening cysteine and the closing phenylalanine or tryptophan.

v_call: TRBV11-2; j_call: TRBJ2-1; cdr3_aa: ASSPPPGGPDYNEQF
v_call: TRBV7-8; j_call: TRBJ1-3; cdr3_aa: ASSLGPGNTIY
v_call: TRBV19; j_call: TRBJ2-5; cdr3_aa: ASSRTGGVETQY
v_call: TRBV5-1; j_call: TRBJ2-5; cdr3_aa: ASSDRAHQETQY
v_call: TRBV5-1; j_call: TRBJ2-1; cdr3_aa: ASRLAGGNYNEQF
v_call: TRBV5-5; j_call: TRBJ2-2; cdr3_aa: ASSNTGGTGELF
v_call: TRBV27; j_call: TRBJ2-3; cdr3_aa: ASSGLAGGPVDTQY
v_call: TRBV13; j_call: TRBJ1-2; cdr3_aa: ASSSTGQGVGYT
v_call: TRBV29-1; j_call: TRBJ2-5; cdr3_aa: SVEVTEALGQY
v_call: TRBV27; j_call: TRBJ1-6; cdr3_aa: ASSRGSYNSPLH
v_call: TRBV4-3; j_call: TRBJ1-6; cdr3_aa: ASSLRTGTNSPLH
v_call: TRBV6-6; j_call: TRBJ2-1; cdr3_aa: ASSYRGGYNEQF
v_call: TRBV19; j_call: TRBJ2-7; cdr3_aa: ASSISRAYEQY
v_call: TRBV11-3; j_call: TRBJ2-7; cdr3_aa: ASSLGRYEQY
v_call: TRBV6-5; j_call: TRBJ1-6; cdr3_aa: ASQGGGSPLH
v_call: TRBV4-2; j_call: TRBJ1-5; cdr3_aa: ASSQAGGRLKPQH
v_call: TRBV5-6; j_call: TRBJ1-2; cdr3_aa: ASSLGRGAVGYT
v_call: TRBV5-5; j_call: TRBJ2-1; cdr3_aa: ASSLGRQVSYNEQF
v_call: TRBV30; j_call: TRBJ2-2; cdr3_aa: AWSPGGGGELF
v_call: TRBV19; j_call: TRBJ2-2; cdr3_aa: ASSIKGQGNTGELF
v_call: TRBV9; j_call: TRBJ2-5; cdr3_aa: ASSVGGGQRETQY
v_call: TRBV11-2; j_call: TRBJ2-7; cdr3_aa: ASSSKALAGDSYEQY
v_call: TRBV11-2; j_call: TRBJ2-1; cdr3_aa: ASSARGQAGNEQF
v_call: TRBV10-1; j_call: TRBJ2-3; cdr3_aa: ASSGPTSGVSTDTQY
v_call: TRBV4-2; j_call: TRBJ1-2; cdr3_aa: ASSPSETKNYGYT
v_call: TRBV7-6; j_call: TRBJ2-3; cdr3_aa: AIRMGRSTDTQY
v_call: TRBV7-2; j_call: TRBJ2-7; cdr3_aa: ASSTGTSGGAYEQY
v_call: TRBV30; j_call: TRBJ1-3; cdr3_aa: AWSRGSGNTIY